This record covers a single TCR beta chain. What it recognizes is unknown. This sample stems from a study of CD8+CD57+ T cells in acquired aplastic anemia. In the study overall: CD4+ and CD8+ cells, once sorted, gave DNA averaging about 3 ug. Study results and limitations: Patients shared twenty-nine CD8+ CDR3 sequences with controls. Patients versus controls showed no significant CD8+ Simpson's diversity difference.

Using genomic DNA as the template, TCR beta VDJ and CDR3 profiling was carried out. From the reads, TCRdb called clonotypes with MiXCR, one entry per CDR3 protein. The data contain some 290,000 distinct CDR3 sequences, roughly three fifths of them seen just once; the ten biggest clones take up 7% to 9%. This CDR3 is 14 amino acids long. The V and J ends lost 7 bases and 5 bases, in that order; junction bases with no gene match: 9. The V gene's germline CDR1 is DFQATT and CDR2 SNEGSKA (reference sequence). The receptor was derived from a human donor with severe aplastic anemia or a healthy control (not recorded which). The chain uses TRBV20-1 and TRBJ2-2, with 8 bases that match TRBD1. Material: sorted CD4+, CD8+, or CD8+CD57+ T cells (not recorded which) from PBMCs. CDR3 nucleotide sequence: TGCAGTGAATTACGGACAGGGCTAACCGGGGAGCTGTTTTTT. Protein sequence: CSELRTGLTGELFF.